Included here is one TCR beta chain sequence, with context. The table lists this clonotype with many counts. No cognate antigen has been identified for it. Base-call qualities are not available, and no considerably larger clone is one nucleotide away. The sample comes from a study of human T cells and chemical hapten exposure (dated by TCRdb to the early 2020s). About the full investigation: Libraries were combined into a pool for sequencing, and differences in TCR yield between samples came mainly from small differences in library volumes within the pool. This study followed changes in the peripheral blood TCR repertoire in vivo during primary and secondary sensitization of alopecia patients to the hapten diphenylcyclopropenone (DPC). Each blood RNA sample was used to sequence both TCR alpha and TCR beta chains.

Study-wide conclusions, independent of this receptor: Repeated subsampling changed both the strength of the expansion versus patch-test correlation and the threshold at which the correlation became significant. DPC sensitization did not change the number of TCRs with a frequency above 1 in 1000, and there was no evidence of changes in global repertoire structure.

Total RNA was extracted from unfractionated whole blood that had been collected in Tempus Blood RNA tubes. As TCR sequencing controls, roughly five healthy volunteers were used, with blood taken at day 0, 2 weeks and 6 weeks. Sequences LGHNA (CDR1) and YNFKEQ (CDR2) are obtained from the germline V gene. The germline V end is reduced by 0 bases and the J end by 13 bases; junction bases left unmatched: 6. The CDR3 measures 15 amino acids from cysteine to phenylalanine. Kept here is only the CDR3 DNA, which spans 45 bases and is read in frame from base 1. Library creation used 5' RACE. TCRdb records Illumina MiSeq as the sequencer. During library preparation, unique molecular identifiers were attached to individual cDNA molecules so that TCRs could be counted in a quantitative, reproducible way. The original pipeline was this. A median of about 100,000 TCRs per sample was observed, with a range of 23,224 to 690,600. V, J and CDR3 annotation of the TCR reads was carried out using the Decombinator software suite. For PS versus PT1 abundance plots, all samples were subsampled to the same number of TCRs (28,000). Expanded TCRs were defined as absent before sensitization and observed at least eight times at the 2-week time point. TCRdb took the public reads, trimmed them with fastp at Q25, ran MiXCR for clone calling and kept in-frame beta chains. Merged by CDR3 protein, the rows form single entries marked with the most common genes and DNA. TCRdb's processing, not the authors', yielded these V and J calls. This sample is represented by approximately 140,000 distinct CDR3 sequences; 4.1% of them were singletons. The ten largest account for over 1.3% of the sample.

This sequence uses TRBV4-2 and TRBJ2-1; 13 central nucleotides agree with TRBD2. The receptor was derived from a female donor in good health. The CDR3 reads CASSQDMGTSGDQFF. The DNA reads as follows: TGTGCCAGCAGCCAAGATATGGGGACTAGCGGGGACCAGTTCTTC.